This T cell receptor beta chain was observed in a study of blood T cells in healthy people across ages. Study results and limitations: A roughly linear age-dependent decrease characterized TCR beta diversity per million T cells.

Turning to this clonotype: Antigen unknown.

A second PCR, run for roughly 7 to 12 cycles, used a sample-barcoded 5' primer plus a J-beta primer mix. All cDNA molecules were each tagged by a template-switch adaptor with 12 random nucleotides. Per sample, CDR3-containing paired-end reads numbered at least 3 million. One entry per CDR3 protein, called by TCRdb with MiXCR from the 5' RACE reads. The table has more than 1 million distinct CDR3 sequences, roughly 45% seen once. Each donor gave about 9.3 milliliters of peripheral blood. This CDR3 is 17 amino acids long. The ends were cut back, 0 bases at V and 0 bases at J, with 12 bases in the middle. Looked up from germline, CDR1 is SGHAT and CDR2 is FQNNGV.

Sequencing used blood. The receptor comes from a woman in her sixties in good health. The chain carries TRBV11-2 and TRBJ1-3; a possible D gene is TRBD1 (5 bases). CDR3 DNA: TGTGCCAGCAGCTTAGATCTGGGGGACTCCTCTGGAAACACCATATATTTT. Its translation is CASSLDLGDSSGNTIYF.